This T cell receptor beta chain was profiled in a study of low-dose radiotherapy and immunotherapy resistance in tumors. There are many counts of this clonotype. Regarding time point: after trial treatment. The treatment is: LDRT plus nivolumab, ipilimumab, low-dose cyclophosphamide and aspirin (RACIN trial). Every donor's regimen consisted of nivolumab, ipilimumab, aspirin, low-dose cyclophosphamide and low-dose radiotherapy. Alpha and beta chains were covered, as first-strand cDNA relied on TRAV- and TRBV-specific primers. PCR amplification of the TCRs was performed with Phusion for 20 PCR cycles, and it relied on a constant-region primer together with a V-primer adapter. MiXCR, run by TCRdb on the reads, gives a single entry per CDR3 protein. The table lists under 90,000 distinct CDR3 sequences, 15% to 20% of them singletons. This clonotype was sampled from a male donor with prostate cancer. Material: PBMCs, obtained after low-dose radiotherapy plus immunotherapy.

Here the CDR3 DNA reads TGTGCCAGCAGTGAAGGCTACAATGAGCAGTTCTTC. This codes for CASSEGYNEQFF. J is TRBJ2-1 and V is TRBV2; D call uncertain. Trimming stripped 1 base from V and 3 bases from J, with 1 base between. This CDR3 is built from 12 residues. CDR1 SNHLY and CDR2 FYNNEI come from the germline V gene.